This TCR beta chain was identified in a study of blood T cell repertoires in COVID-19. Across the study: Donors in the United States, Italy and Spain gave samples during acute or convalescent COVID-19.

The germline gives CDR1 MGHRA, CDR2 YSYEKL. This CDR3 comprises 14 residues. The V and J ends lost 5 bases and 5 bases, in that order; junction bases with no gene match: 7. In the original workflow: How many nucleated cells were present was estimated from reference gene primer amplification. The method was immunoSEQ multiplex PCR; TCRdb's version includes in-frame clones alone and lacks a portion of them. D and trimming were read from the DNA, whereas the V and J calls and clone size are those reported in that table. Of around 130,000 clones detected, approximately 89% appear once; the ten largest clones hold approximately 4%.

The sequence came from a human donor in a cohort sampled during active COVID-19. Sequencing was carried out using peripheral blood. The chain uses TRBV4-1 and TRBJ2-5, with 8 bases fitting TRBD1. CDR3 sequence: CASSAGGVGETQYF. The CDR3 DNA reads TGCGCCAGCAGCGCAGGGGGCGTTGGGGAGACCCAGTACTTC.